This TCR beta chain was recorded in a study of T cell changes during pregnancy in multiple sclerosis. Some clones are missing from TCRdb's copy, which holds only in-frame ones; the method was immunoSEQ multiplex PCR. Of approximately 40,000 clones in the sample, around 90% were seen once. Specimen: CD8+ T cells from peripheral blood mononuclear cells, collected in the third trimester of pregnancy. The sequence derives from a female donor with multiple sclerosis, enrolled in a pregnancy study.

The CDR3 is CASSYGSGSYQETQYF. As DNA, the CDR3 is TGTGCCAGCAGTTATGGTAGCGGGAGCTACCAAGAGACCCAGTACTTC. V and J are TRBV6-5 and TRBJ2-5, with TRBD2 matching over 9 bases. Germline CDR1 MNHEY, CDR2 SVGAGI. With 3 bases clipped from V and 0 bases from J, the junction kept 5 bases outside the gene matches. This CDR3 comprises 16 residues.